This TCR beta chain was recovered during a study of PD-1 blockade in classical Hodgkin lymphoma. Study-wide results and caveats: The baseline diversity of complete responders showed similarity to that of newly diagnosed patients.

Details on this clone: Its target is not known.

Every single patient, without exception, relapsed after autologous stem cell transplantation, and brentuximab vedotin exposure varied. Out of thawed PBMCs, magnetic negative selection purified CD4+ T cells. When best responses were assessed, they were complete response, partial response or progressive disease. Clones were read by immunoSEQ multiplex PCR, and TCRdb kept only the in-frame ones, dropping some. This repertoire shows 27,000 or so clones, about 80% found once; its top ten account for 2% to 2.5%. Specimen: CD4+ T cells from blood, collected at baseline. This receptor was taken from a human donor with classical Hodgkin lymphoma.

The CDR3 DNA reads TGTGCCAGTAGTATCGGGACTCGGGGCTGGGGCAATCAGCCCCAGCATTTT. It yields the protein CASSIGTRGWGNQPQHF. The chain couples TRBV19 to TRBJ1-5, with a weak D call TRBD1 (5 bases). This CDR3 has 17 residues. Trimming removed 3 bases at V and 2 bases at J, with 17 bases between. Germline CDR1 LNHDA, CDR2 SQIVND (reference sequence).